The present T cell receptor beta chain was sequenced within a study of T cell responses to AZD1222 COVID-19 vaccine. Study-level results: Spike-specific TCR breadth and depth both grew after two AZD1222 doses.

Assay used: immunoSEQ multiplex PCR; TCRdb lists only in-frame clones, some missing. The table includes fewer than 150,000 clones, approximately 91% detected once. CDR3 length: 15 amino acids. Germline CDR1 MDHEN, CDR2 SYDVKM. Losses at the gene ends were 6 bases for V and 0 bases for J; bases not matched to a gene: 2. Of note for this clone: Its cognate antigen is unknown.

The source was peripheral blood, collected on day 0 of AZD1222 vaccination. The sequence derives from an adult in good health. The V gene is TRBV28, the J gene TRBJ2-1, with 10 bases aligning to TRBD2. CDR3 DNA sequence: TGTGCCAGCAGACTAGCGGGATTCTCCTACAATGAGCAGTTCTTC. It encodes CASRLAGFSYNEQFF.